Presented here are 31 T cell receptor beta chains from one specimen sequenced in a study of blood T cell repertoires in COVID-19 (dated by TCRdb to the early 2020s). Libraries were prepared through the immunoSEQ multiplex PCR assay. Entries here come from immuneACCESS through TCRdb and include only in-frame sequences with V and J called. Some clones fail to appear in such tables; in the studies checked, an unresolved V gene covers under half of the shortfall, and the cause of the remainder is unknown. The sample table records some 340,000 clones; 80% to 90% of these occur just once. The ten most abundant clones make up roughly 5.2% of the sample. The sequencing sample was made of PBMCs or T cells enriched from blood (not recorded which). These receptors came from a woman aged 25-40 years who had recovered from COVID-19.

This chain uses TRBV7-9 with TRBJ2-7; possible D gene TRBD1, 6 bases. This CDR3 comprises 13 residues. CDR1 and CDR2 (germline): SEHNR, FQNEAQ (reference sequence). Trimming removed 5 bases from V and 1 base from J, with 9 bases in between. The CDR3 nucleotides are TGTGCCAGCAGCACGGACAGATCCTACGAGCAGTACTTC. It translates to CASSTDRSYEQYF.

This rearrangement joins TRBV3-1 (or the pseudogene TRBV3-2) to TRBJ1-6, with D perhaps TRBD1 (5 bases). V lost 4 bases to trimming and J lost 10 bases, with 17 bases between them. The germline V gene has CDR1 LGHDT and CDR2 YNNKEL (reference sequence). The CDR3 loop spans 15 amino acids. The CDR3 DNA is TGTGCCAGCAGCCCCTTTCGGGGCGCGGGGTCACCCCTCCACTTT. It yields the protein CASSPFRGAGSPLHF.

This chain links TRBV18 with TRBJ2-1, with 13 bases lining up with TRBD2. Unmatched junction bases numbered 3, after V lost 0 bases and J lost 4 bases. Germline CDR1 is KGHSH and CDR2 is LQKENI. This CDR3 has 17 amino acids. CDR3 amino acids: CASSPPGLAGAYNEQFF. The CDR3 DNA is TGTGCCAGCTCACCACCAGGACTAGCGGGGGCGTACAATGAGCAGTTCTTC.

The chain links TRBV28 to TRBJ2-1, with 12 bases matching TRBD2. After removal of 6 bases from V and 6 bases from J, the junction contained 12 bases not matched to a gene. This CDR3 contains 17 residues. Per the germline V gene, CDR1 is MDHEN and CDR2 is SYDVKM. The CDR3 protein is CASRVTGTSGSSNEQFF. DNA for the CDR3: TGTGCCAGCAGGGTGACAGGGACTAGCGGGTCCAGCAATGAGCAGTTCTTC.

In this sample, this clone turned up a few times. CDR3 coding DNA: TGTGCCAGCAGTGAATTTGGAGCAGGGGGACCCACAGATACGCAGTATTTT. Translated, it gives CASSEFGAGGPTDTQYF. V usage is TRBV25-1 and J usage is TRBJ2-3, with 7 bases identical to TRBD1. J lost 2 bases, V lost 1 base, and 9 bases had no gene match. Germline-derived CDR1 and CDR2 are MGHDK and SYGVNS. CDR3 length equals 17 residues.

This chain joins TRBV10-3 and TRBJ1-2; TRBD1 matches 9 bases. This CDR3 has 14 residues. Trimming removed 6 bases from V and 6 bases from J; junction bases left unmatched: 8. Germline V gene sequence: CDR1 ENHRY, CDR2 SYGVKD. Written as DNA, the CDR3 is TGTGCCATCAGGAAAGGGACAGGGAGAGATGGCTACACCTTC. Its translation is CAIRKGTGRDGYTF.

The genes are TRBV15 and TRBJ2-1; 8 bases match TRBD2. Germline loops: CDR1 LNHNV, CDR2 YYDKDF (reference sequence). V was pared by 2 bases and J by 4 bases, with 10 bases of the junction left unmatched. The CDR3 loop spans 17 amino acids. Here the CDR3 reads CATSRRRGGNLYNEQFF. CDR3 sequence (DNA): TGTGCCACCAGCAGACGCCGGGGGGGAAATCTGTACAATGAGCAGTTCTTC. Combining the CDR3 with reference TRBV15 and TRBJ2-1 gives the whole variable domain DAMVIQNPRYQVTQFGKPVTLSCSQTLNHNVMYWYQQKSSQAPKLLFHYYDKDFNNEADTPDNFQSRRPNTSFCFLDIRSPGLGDTAMYLCATSRRRGGNLYNEQFFGPGTRLTVL.

This clone was picked up one time. The chain recombines TRBV6-1 with TRBJ1-2; D gene unclear. The CDR3 loop spans 13 amino acids. Germline V gives CDR1 MNHNS, CDR2 SASEGT. The ends were cut back, 1 base at V and 8 bases at J, with 11 bases in the middle. In nucleotides, the CDR3 is TGTGCCAGCAGTGAAGTCGAGGGCTACGGCTACACCTTC. Amino acids: CASSEVEGYGYTF.

The chain links TRBV7-9 to TRBJ1-2; D is unresolved. This CDR3 has 13 residues. The germline gives CDR1 SEHNR, CDR2 FQNEAQ (reference sequence). V lost 1 base and J lost 8, with 11 bases in between. The CDR3 DNA follows: TGTGCCAGCAGCTTAGGCCAGGCGAGCGGCTACACCTTC. It specifies CASSLGQASGYTF.

This clone was recorded a few times. The V and J genes are TRBV14 and TRBJ1-6, with TRBD1 matching over 7 bases. Germline CDR1 and CDR2: SGHDN and FVKESK. The V segment lost 4 bases and the J segment 9 bases; nucleotides outside the gene matches: 3. The CDR3 is 13 amino acids. This chain's CDR3 is CASSLGQLSPLHF. CDR3 in DNA: TGTGCCAGCAGCCTGGGACAGCTTTCACCCCTCCACTTT.

The gene calls are TRBV6-2 or TRBV6-3 and TRBJ2-3; TRBD1 is a possible D gene (6 bases). The V end was cut by 4 bases, the J end by 1 base, with 15 bases between. This CDR3 contains 16 residues. Germline V CDR1 and CDR2: MNHEY, SVGEGT. CDR3 amino acids: CASSSGIGGRTDTQYF. The CDR3 DNA is TGTGCCAGCAGTTCGGGAATAGGGGGTCGCACAGATACGCAGTATTTT.

This sequence joins TRBV7-9 and TRBJ2-5, with 7 bases matching TRBD1. The J segment lost 4 bases and the V segment lost 4 bases, leaving 9 bases of the junction unmatched. This CDR3 is 15 amino acids long. Germline CDR1 reads SEHNR; CDR2 reads FQNEAQ (reference sequence). CDR3 DNA sequence: TGTGCCAGCAGCTCTACAGGGGCAGCGTTAGAGACCCAGTACTTC. The encoded protein is CASSSTGAALETQYF.

The chain uses TRBV11-2 and TRBJ1-6; TRBD1 agrees at 9 bases. With 1 base clipped from V and 8 bases from J, the junction kept 9 bases outside the gene matches. Germline-derived CDR1 and CDR2 are SGHAT and FQNNGV. This CDR3 region has 17 residues. Here the CDR3 DNA reads TGTGCCAGCAGCTTAGGAGGGACAGGGCGTACGCATTCACCCCTCCACTTT. This sequence encodes CASSLGGTGRTHSPLHF.

The chain uses TRBV29-1 and TRBJ2-6; D might be TRBD2 (5 bases). CDR1 is SQVTM and CDR2 is ANQGSEA in the germline V gene. V gave up 4 bases and J gave up 0 bases, with 7 bases separating them. The CDR3 is made up of 14 amino acids. The CDR3 DNA is TGCAGCGTTGCGGGGATCTCTGGGGCCAACGTCCTGACTTTC. This sequence encodes CSVAGISGANVLTF.

This sequence joins TRBV9 and TRBJ1-6, with a weak D call TRBD1 (5 bases). The CDR3 has 15 amino acids. Germline V lookup: CDR1 SGDLS, CDR2 YYNGEE. Between the trimmed V and J ends, which lost 3 bases and 9 bases, there was a span of 16 bases. CDR3 nucleotides: TGTGCCAGCAGCGAGGGGACTGGTGGTGGTTCACCCCTCCACTTT. Protein sequence: CASSEGTGGGSPLHF.

The chain has TRBV15 and TRBJ1-4, with D hard to call. Trimming cost V 2 bases and J 0 bases, with 10 bases left between them. Germline assignment: CDR1 LNHNV and CDR2 YYDKDF (reference sequence). The CDR3 runs 16 residues. The CDR3 loop is CATSRQLIATNEKLFF. Here the CDR3 DNA reads TGTGCCACCAGCAGACAGTTGATTGCAACTAATGAAAAACTGTTTTTT.

Written as DNA, the CDR3 is TGTGCCAGCAGCTCCGCCGGGGACAGGGCTTATTGGGGCTACACCTTC. It codes for CASSSAGDRAYWGYTF. The chain has TRBV11-2 and TRBJ1-2; 9 bases are a match to TRBD1. This CDR3 has 16 residues. CDR1 and CDR2 (germline): SGHAT, FQNNGV. Trimming at V came to 4 bases and at J to 8 bases, leaving 14 bases not matched to a gene.

This clone occurred once. The same CDR3 arises from other DNA sequences in this sample as well. The gene calls are TRBV24-1 and TRBJ2-1, with D possibly being TRBD2 (6 bases). This CDR3 is built from 15 residues. Trimming stripped 3 bases from V and 7 bases from J, with 15 bases between. Per the germline V gene, CDR1 is KGHDR and CDR2 is SFDVKD. The CDR3 region is CATSDPGTGRNEQFF. For the CDR3, the DNA is TGTGCCACCAGTGATCCAGGGACGGGGAGGAATGAGCAGTTCTTC.

CDR3 amino acids: CASSYGLGTDTQYF. CDR3 coding DNA: TGTGCCAGCAGCTACGGTCTCGGCACAGATACGCAGTATTTT. This chain joins TRBV7-9 and TRBJ2-3, with D uncertain. In germline, CDR1 is SEHNR, CDR2 FQNEAQ (reference sequence). V lost 4 bases and J 1 base, leaving 9 bases between the germline ends. The length of the CDR3 is 14 residues.

The rearrangement joins TRBV4-1 to TRBJ2-5; possibly TRBD2 for D (6 bases). Germline CDR1 MGHRA, CDR2 YSYEKL. The V and J ends lost 2 bases and 3 bases respectively, with 22 bases between them. The CDR3 is 18 amino acids. The CDR3 DNA is TGCGCCAGCAGCCAATTGAGAAGGGCCCCTCAGCGGGAAGAGACCCAGTACTTC. It translates to CASSQLRRAPQREETQYF.

The gene calls are TRBV5-1 and TRBJ1-6, with 7 bases identical to TRBD1. This CDR3 is 18 amino acids long. V shed 2 bases and J 7 bases; nucleotides not matched to a gene: 15. Germline V lookup: CDR1 SGHRS, CDR2 YFSETQ. This chain's CDR3 is CASSLRLGTAGSNSPLHF. The CDR3 DNA reads as TGCGCCAGCAGCTTACGCCTCGGGACAGCGGGTTCCAATTCACCCCTCCACTTT.

This clone has just one count. This chain joins TRBV3-1 (or the pseudogene TRBV3-2) and TRBJ2-3, with a possible D match to TRBD2 (5 bases). CDR1 LGHDT and CDR2 YNNKEL come from the germline V gene (reference sequence). The CDR3 is made up of 12 amino acids. Trimming shortened V by 3 bases and J by 5 bases, and 6 bases separated the two germline ends. The CDR3 region has the DNA TGTGCCAGCAGCCACCGGGGAGATACGCAGTATTTT. This translates into CASSHRGDTQYF.

The genes are TRBV6-5 and TRBJ1-1; no firm D call. Trimming removed 7 bases at V and 1 base at J, with 10 bases between. CDR3 size: 13 residues. Germline V gene data show CDR1 as MNHEY and CDR2 as SVGAGI. This CDR3 reads CASNQNTNTEAFF. Here the CDR3 DNA reads TGTGCCAGCAACCAGAATACGAACACTGAAGCTTTCTTT.

The J gene is TRBJ2-5, the V gene TRBV13; 11 bases agree with TRBD2. V dropped 4 bases and J dropped 5; count of bases not matched to a gene: 6. Germline V lookup: CDR1 PRHDT, CDR2 FYEKMQ (reference sequence). CDR3 length: 15 amino acids. The CDR3 region has the DNA TGTGCCAGCAGCTCGGTTAGCGGGGGGGAGGAGACCCAGTACTTC. Translated: CASSSVSGGEETQYF. Looking up the rest from reference TRBV13 and TRBJ2-5 gives the full variable domain: AAGVIQSPRHLIKEKRETATLKCYPIPRHDTVYWYQQGPGQDPQFLISFYEKMQSDKGSIPDRFSAQQFSDYHSELNMSSLELGDSALYFCASSSVSGGEETQYFGPGTRLLVL.

The genes are TRBV5-1 and TRBJ1-1; weak D call: TRBD1 (6 bases). V was cut by 3 bases and J by 6 bases, with 6 bases left in between. Per the germline V gene, CDR1 is SGHRS and CDR2 is YFSETQ. The CDR3 spans 11 residues. CDR3: CASSSGAEAFF. The CDR3 DNA sequence: TGCGCCAGCAGCTCAGGGGCTGAAGCTTTCTTT. The full variable domain, completed using reference TRBV5-1 and TRBJ1-1, is KAGVTQTPRYLIKTRGQQVTLSCSPISGHRSVSWYQQTPGQGLQFLFEYFSETQRNKGNFPGRFSGRQFSNSRSEMNVSTLELGDSALYLCASSSGAEAFFGQGTRLTVV.

J is TRBJ1-2 and V is TRBV28; D uncertain. Germline V gene sequence: CDR1 MDHEN, CDR2 SYDVKM. CDR3 length: 16 residues. Trimming took 4 bases from V and 0 from J, leaving 15 bases between them. This chain's CDR3 is CASSSPAGGANYGYTF. DNA for the CDR3: TGTGCCAGCAGTTCCCCCGCGGGCGGAGCTAACTATGGCTACACCTTC.

The V and J genes are TRBV18 and TRBJ1-3, with a possible D match to TRBD1 (5 bases). V shed 6 bases and J shed 0 bases, with 18 bases lying between them. The germline V gene has CDR1 KGHSH and CDR2 LQKENI. CDR3 length: 17 amino acids. The CDR3 loop is CASSRSGPRVSGNTIYF. CDR3 DNA sequence: TGTGCCAGCTCGAGGAGTGGGCCCAGGGTCTCTGGAAACACCATATATTTT.

The V and J genes are TRBV5-1 and TRBJ2-1; 10 bases map to TRBD2. The germline CDR1 and CDR2 sequences are SGHRS and YFSETQ. The CDR3 is 14 amino acids. V dropped 3 bases and J dropped 6; count of bases not matched to a gene: 3. DNA for the CDR3: TGCGCCAGCAGCTCGGGACTAGCGACCAATGAGCAGTTCTTC. Its protein is CASSSGLATNEQFF. The full variable domain, completed using reference TRBV5-1 and TRBJ2-1, is KAGVTQTPRYLIKTRGQQVTLSCSPISGHRSVSWYQQTPGQGLQFLFEYFSETQRNKGNFPGRFSGRQFSNSRSEMNVSTLELGDSALYLCASSSGLATNEQFFGPGTRLTVL.

This chain links TRBV28 with TRBJ2-7; weak D call: TRBD1 (6 bases). V dropped 6 bases and J dropped 0 bases, with 15 bases sitting between them. CDR3 size: 15 residues. The germline CDR1 and CDR2 sequences are MDHEN and SYDVKM. CDR3 in amino acids: CASRDIWGLSYEQYF. The CDR3 nucleotides are TGTGCCAGCAGGGACATCTGGGGGCTCTCCTACGAGCAGTACTTC.

This clone was seen more than once but under ten times. This chain connects TRBV4-3 to TRBJ1-4; D perhaps matches TRBD1 (6 bases). This CDR3 spans 15 amino acids. The ends were cut back, 4 bases at V and 7 bases at J, with 16 bases in the middle. CDR1 is LGHNA, CDR2 YSLEER, per germline. CDR3: CASSREQGLGEKLFF. CDR3 nucleotide sequence: TGCGCCAGCAGCCGAGAACAGGGTTTGGGTGAAAAACTGTTTTTT.

The chain is built from TRBV6-5 and TRBJ1-2; D ambiguous. Deletions cut 6 bases from V and 6 bases from J, with 20 bases between. This CDR3 region has 15 residues. CDR1 and CDR2 (germline): MNHEY, SVGAGI. This CDR3 reads CASSLTPGVRDGYTF. In DNA, the CDR3 is TGTGCCAGCAGCCTAACCCCCGGGGTGAGGGATGGCTACACCTTC.